The 14 T cell receptor beta chains presented below share a single source sample, sequenced in a study of T cell responses to AZD1222 COVID-19 vaccine. Sequencing was performed with immunoSEQ multiplex PCR; in TCRdb, only in-frame clones are kept and a portion is missing. The sample shows 130,000 to 150,000 clones, about nine tenths of them seen only once. The specimen comprised peripheral blood, sampled 28 days after the second AZD1222 dose. Every receptor here comes from an adult who received the AZD1222 COVID-19 vaccine.

For this clone: Other nucleotide sequences from this sample produce the same CDR3. The V and J genes are TRBV5-1 and TRBJ1-2, with 7 positions matching TRBD1. The V and J ends lost 0 bases and 3 bases, in that order; junction bases with no gene match: 2. The CDR3 runs 14 residues. Germline CDR1 reads SGHRS; CDR2 reads YFSETQ. CDR3 sequence (DNA): TGCGCCAGCAGCTTGGGGCAGGGGGACTATGGCTACACCTTC. Residues: CASSLGQGDYGYTF.

This chain connects TRBV19 to TRBJ1-1; D may be TRBD1 (6 bases). Germline CDR1 is LNHDA and CDR2 is SQIVND (reference sequence). V gave up 5 bases and J gave up 6 bases, with 22 bases separating them. This CDR3 has 16 residues. The CDR3 coding sequence is TGTGCCAGTAGTTCTACGAGAGGGGGGTCGCCCCCTGAAGCTTTCTTT. As protein: CASSSTRGGSPPEAFF.

The CDR3 coding sequence is TGTGCCAGCAGCCTGAACGCAGGGGCCGATACGCAGTATTTT. Translating it yields CASSLNAGADTQYF. The chain employs TRBV7-2 and TRBJ2-3, with D maybe TRBD1 (6 bases). Trimming took off 5 bases at V and 6 bases at J, with 15 bases between the two ends. The V gene's germline CDR1 is SGHTA and CDR2 FQGNSA. The CDR3 consists of 14 residues.

This clone showed up just once. The chain uses TRBV30 and TRBJ1-2; 7 bases are a match to TRBD1. Per germline, CDR1 GTSNPN and CDR2 SVGIG (reference sequence). V was clipped by 2 bases and J by 8 bases; unmatched bases: 8. The CDR3 runs 13 residues. In nucleotides, the CDR3 is TGTGCCTGGAGTCTCCAGGGGGGAAGCGGCTACACCTTC. Protein: CAWSLQGGSGYTF.

This chain links TRBV5-5 with TRBJ1-6, with D hard to call. The germline V gene encodes CDR1 SGHKS and CDR2 YYEKEE (reference sequence). The CDR3 spans 13 residues. Trimming cost V 0 bases and J 7 bases, with 5 bases left between them. CDR3 nucleotides: TGTGCCAGCAGCTTGGACGGCAATTCACCCCTCCACTTT. It encodes CASSLDGNSPLHF.

This chain joins TRBV19 and TRBJ2-7, with 8 bases matching TRBD1. This CDR3 comprises 13 residues. The V gene end was trimmed by 6 bases and the J gene end by 1 base; junction bases not matched to a gene: 2. Germline CDR1 reads LNHDA; CDR2 reads SQIVND (reference sequence). DNA of the CDR3: TGTGCCAGTAGGGGGACAGGTTCCTACGAGCAGTACTTC. The encoded protein is CASRGTGSYEQYF.

The rearrangement links TRBV7-2 to TRBJ2-2; 13 bases are a match to TRBD2. This CDR3 spans 14 amino acids. With V trimmed by 5 bases and J by 6 bases, 0 bases remained unmatched. Per germline, CDR1 SGHTA and CDR2 FQGNSA. CDR3 in amino acids: CASSTSGGAGELFF. The CDR3 DNA follows: TGTGCCAGCAGCACTAGCGGGGGGGCCGGGGAGCTGTTTTTT.

The chain employs TRBV30 and TRBJ1-6; a weak D match, TRBD1 (6 bases). The germline V gene has CDR1 GTSNPN and CDR2 SVGIG (reference sequence). The CDR3 length is 16 residues. V was pared by 0 bases and J by 0 bases, with 9 bases between. The CDR3 region is CAWSVGGASYNSPLHF. The CDR3 DNA reads TGTGCCTGGAGTGTAGGGGGAGCCTCCTATAATTCACCCCTCCACTTT.

This chain connects TRBV5-1 to TRBJ2-2, with D perhaps matching TRBD2 (5 bases). The CDR3 has 13 residues. Germline CDR1 is SGHRS and CDR2 is YFSETQ. V gave up 4 bases and J gave up 6 bases, with 10 bases separating them. The CDR3 DNA reads TGCGCCAGCAGCGCCACTAGTTCCGGGGAGCTGTTTTTT. It is translated as CASSATSSGELFF.

This clone was observed once. This chain links TRBV27 with TRBJ1-1, with D tentatively TRBD1 (6 bases). The V end lost 0 bases, the J end lost 4 bases, and 21 bases lay between the germline ends. CDR3 length: 18 residues. CDR1 and CDR2 (germline): MNHEY, SMNVEV (reference sequence). Written as DNA, the CDR3 is TGTGCCAGCAGTTTATCGTATATTCCGCAGGGGCCGGTCACTGAAGCTTTCTTT. It is translated as CASSLSYIPQGPVTEAFF.

This chain joins TRBV5-1 and TRBJ1-4, with 9 bases matching TRBD1. The CDR3 totals 14 residues. Germline values: CDR1 SGHRS, CDR2 YFSETQ. Unmatched junction bases numbered 3, after V lost 4 bases and J lost 5 bases. CDR3 region: CASSTGGANEKLFF. CDR3 nucleotides: TGCGCCAGCAGCACAGGGGGCGCCAATGAAAAACTGTTTTTT. Full variable domain (remainder filled in from reference TRBV5-1 and TRBJ1-4): KAGVTQTPRYLIKTRGQQVTLSCSPISGHRSVSWYQQTPGQGLQFLFEYFSETQRNKGNFPGRFSGRQFSNSRSEMNVSTLELGDSALYLCASSTGGANEKLFFGSGTQLSVL.

The J gene is TRBJ2-2, the V gene TRBV11-2, with TRBD1 matching over 9 bases. Trimming cost V 1 base and J 7 bases; bases outside gene matches: 4. The CDR3 is made up of 15 amino acids. Germline CDR1 SGHAT, CDR2 FQNNGV. The CDR3 region is CASSLGTGVLGELFF. In DNA form, the CDR3 reads TGTGCCAGCAGCTTAGGGACAGGGGTGCTCGGGGAGCTGTTTTTT. The full variable domain, its missing parts supplied by reference TRBV11-2 and TRBJ2-2, is EAGVAQSPRYKIIEKRQSVAFWCNPISGHATLYWYQQILGQGPKLLIQFQNNGVVDDSQLPKDRFSAERLKGVDSTLKIQPAKLEDSAVYLCASSLGTGVLGELFFGEGSRLTVL.

This chain connects TRBV29-1 to TRBJ1-2; 10 bases agree with TRBD1. Trimming at V came to 6 bases and at J to 8 bases, leaving 9 bases not matched to a gene. There are 13 residues in the CDR3. Germline CDR1 and CDR2: SQVTM and ANQGSEA. CDR3 bases: TGCAGCGTAGACACCGGGACAGGGGAAGGCTACACCTTC. Protein: CSVDTGTGEGYTF.

The J gene is TRBJ1-4, the V gene TRBV9, with unresolved D. V lost 0 bases and J 6 bases, leaving 6 bases between the germline ends. CDR3 length equals 13 residues. Looked up from germline, CDR1 is SGDLS and CDR2 is YYNGEE. For the CDR3, the DNA is TGTGCCAGCAGCGTAGCGGTACATGAAAAACTGTTTTTT. Residues: CASSVAVHEKLFF.